This T cell receptor beta chain was retrieved from a study of primary melanoma T cells and metastatic recurrence. Overall study: These T2 to T4 primary melanomas had thickness greater than 1 mm.

Study outcomes and limitations: Progression-free survival prediction reportedly improved most when T-cell fraction, rather than another histopathological variable, joined tumor thickness. Regardless of ulceration, mitotic rate or nodal disease, >20% T-cell fraction appeared protective. A T-cell-mediated antitumor response in primary melanoma was only suggested.

V was pared by 0 bases and J by 2 bases, with 6 bases of the junction left unmatched. CDR3 length: 16 residues. Germline V gives CDR1 SGHDN, CDR2 FVKESK. Points on this clone: Its target is not known.

Data came from immunoSEQ multiplex PCR; TCRdb stores just in-frame clones and leaves some out. The repertoire holds under 800 clones, with about 90% as singletons. The source of this sequence is a human donor with melanoma. Sequenced: melanoma tumor tissue. The rearrangement uses TRBV14 and TRBJ1-2, with 7 bases that match TRBD1. CDR3 DNA: TGTGCCAGCAGCCAAGAGGGATCCAGGGGGAACTATGGCTACACCTTC. Translating it yields CASSQEGSRGNYGYTF.